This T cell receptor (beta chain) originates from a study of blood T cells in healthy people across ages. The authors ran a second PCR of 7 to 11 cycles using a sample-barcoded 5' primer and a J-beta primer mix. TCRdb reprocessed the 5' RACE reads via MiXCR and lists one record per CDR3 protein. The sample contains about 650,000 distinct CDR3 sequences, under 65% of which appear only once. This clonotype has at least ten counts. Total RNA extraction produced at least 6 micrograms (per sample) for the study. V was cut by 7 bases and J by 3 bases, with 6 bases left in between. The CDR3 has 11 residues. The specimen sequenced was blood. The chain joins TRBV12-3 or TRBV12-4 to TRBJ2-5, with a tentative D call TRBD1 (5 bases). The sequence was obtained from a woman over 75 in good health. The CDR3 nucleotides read TGTGCCAGCAAGGGGAAAGAGACCCAGTACTTC. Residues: CASKGKETQYF.